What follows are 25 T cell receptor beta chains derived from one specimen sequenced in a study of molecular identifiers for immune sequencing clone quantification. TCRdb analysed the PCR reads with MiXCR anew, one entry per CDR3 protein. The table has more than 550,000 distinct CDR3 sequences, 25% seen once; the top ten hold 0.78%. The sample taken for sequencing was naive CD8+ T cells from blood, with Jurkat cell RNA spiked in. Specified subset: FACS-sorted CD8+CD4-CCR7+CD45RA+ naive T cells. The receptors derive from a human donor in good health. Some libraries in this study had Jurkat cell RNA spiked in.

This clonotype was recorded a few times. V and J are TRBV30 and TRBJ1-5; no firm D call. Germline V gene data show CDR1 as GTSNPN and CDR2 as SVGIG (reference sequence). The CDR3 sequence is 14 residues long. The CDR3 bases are TGTGGCCTGGAAGGGCCGACGGGCAATCAGCCCCAGCATTTT. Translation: CGLEGPTGNQPQHF.

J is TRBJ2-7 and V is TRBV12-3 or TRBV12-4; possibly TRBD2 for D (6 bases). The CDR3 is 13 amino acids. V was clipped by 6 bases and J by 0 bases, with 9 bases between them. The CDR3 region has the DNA TGTGCCAGCAGACCTAGCGTCTCCTACGAGCAGTACTTC. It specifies CASRPSVSYEQYF.

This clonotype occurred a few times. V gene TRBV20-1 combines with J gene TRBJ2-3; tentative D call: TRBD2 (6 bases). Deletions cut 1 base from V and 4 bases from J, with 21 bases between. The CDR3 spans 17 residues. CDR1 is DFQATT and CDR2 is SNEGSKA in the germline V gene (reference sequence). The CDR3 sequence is CSARVKLGGVGADTQYF. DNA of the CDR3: TGCAGTGCTAGAGTAAAATTGGGGGGAGTGGGGGCAGATACGCAGTATTTT.

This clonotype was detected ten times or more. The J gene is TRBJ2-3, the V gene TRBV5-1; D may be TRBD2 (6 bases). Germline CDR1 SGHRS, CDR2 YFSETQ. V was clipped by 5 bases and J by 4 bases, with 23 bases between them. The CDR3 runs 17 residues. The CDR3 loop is CASSFAGRVIPPDTQYF. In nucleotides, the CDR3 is TGCGCCAGCAGTTTTGCGGGGCGGGTGATCCCCCCAGATACGCAGTATTTT.

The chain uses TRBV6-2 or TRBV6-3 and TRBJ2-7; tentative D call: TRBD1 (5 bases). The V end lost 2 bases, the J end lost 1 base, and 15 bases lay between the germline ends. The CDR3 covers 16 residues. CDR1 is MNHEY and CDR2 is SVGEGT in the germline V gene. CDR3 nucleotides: TGTGCCAGCAGTTACCCCAGCAGGGTAAGTTCCTACGAGCAGTACTTC. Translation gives CASSYPSRVSSYEQYF.

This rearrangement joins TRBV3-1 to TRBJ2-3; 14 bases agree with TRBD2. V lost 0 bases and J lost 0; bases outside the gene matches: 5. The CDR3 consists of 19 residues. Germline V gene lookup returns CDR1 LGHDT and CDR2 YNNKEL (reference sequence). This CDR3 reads CASSQDGTSGGTSTDTQYF. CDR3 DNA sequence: TGTGCCAGCAGCCAAGACGGGACTAGCGGGGGTACTAGCACAGATACGCAGTATTTT.

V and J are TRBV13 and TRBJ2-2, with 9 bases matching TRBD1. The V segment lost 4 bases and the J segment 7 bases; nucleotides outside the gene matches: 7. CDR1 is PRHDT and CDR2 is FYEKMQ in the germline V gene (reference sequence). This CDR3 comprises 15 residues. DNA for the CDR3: TGTGCCAGCAGCTCCGGGACAGGGTTGGACGGGGAGCTGTTTTTT. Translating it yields CASSSGTGLDGELFF.

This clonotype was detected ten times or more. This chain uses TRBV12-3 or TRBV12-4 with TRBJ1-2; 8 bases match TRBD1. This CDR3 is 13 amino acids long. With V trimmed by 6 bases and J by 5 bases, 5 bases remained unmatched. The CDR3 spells CASRSGGGYGYTF. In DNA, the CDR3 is TGTGCCAGCAGATCAGGGGGCGGGTATGGCTACACCTTC.

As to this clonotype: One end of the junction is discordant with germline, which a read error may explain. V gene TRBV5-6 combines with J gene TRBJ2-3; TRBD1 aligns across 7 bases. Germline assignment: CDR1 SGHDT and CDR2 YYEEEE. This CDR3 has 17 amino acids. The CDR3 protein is CASTLSFRDSYTDTQYF. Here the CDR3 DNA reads TGTGCCAGCACCTTGTCTTTCCGGGACAGCTACACAGATACGCAGTATTTT.

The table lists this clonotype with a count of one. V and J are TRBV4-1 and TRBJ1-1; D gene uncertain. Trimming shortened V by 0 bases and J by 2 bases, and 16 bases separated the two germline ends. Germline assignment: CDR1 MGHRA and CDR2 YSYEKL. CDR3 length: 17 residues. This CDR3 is CASSQDGVGWGNTEAFF. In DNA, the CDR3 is TGCGCCAGCAGCCAAGATGGGGTAGGGTGGGGAAACACTGAAGCTTTCTTT.

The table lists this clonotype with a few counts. In DNA, the CDR3 is TGTGCCAGTAGTATGCCACCCATCCGGACTAGCGGGGGGGCGATCGATGAGCAGTTCTTC. Its protein is CASSMPPIRTSGGAIDEQFF. The genes are TRBV19 and TRBJ2-1, with 15 bases fitting TRBD2. The CDR3 loop spans 20 amino acids. J lost 8 bases, V lost 3 bases, and 17 bases had no gene match. Germline CDR1 is LNHDA and CDR2 is SQIVND (reference sequence).

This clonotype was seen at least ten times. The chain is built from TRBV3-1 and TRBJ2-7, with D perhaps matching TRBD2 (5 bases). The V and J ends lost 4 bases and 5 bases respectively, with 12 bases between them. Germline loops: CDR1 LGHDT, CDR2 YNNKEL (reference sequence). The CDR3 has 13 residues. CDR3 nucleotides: TGTGCCAGCAGCCCCTACCGGGGTCACGAGCAGTACTTC. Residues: CASSPYRGHEQYF.

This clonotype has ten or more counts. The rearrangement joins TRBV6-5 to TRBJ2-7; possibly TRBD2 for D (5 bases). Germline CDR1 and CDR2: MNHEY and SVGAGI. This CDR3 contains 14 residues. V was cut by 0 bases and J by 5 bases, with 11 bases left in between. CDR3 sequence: CASSYSGTGDEQYF. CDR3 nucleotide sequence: TGTGCCAGCAGTTACTCAGGCACCGGGGACGAGCAGTACTTC.

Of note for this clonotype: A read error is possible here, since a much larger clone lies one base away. The CDR3 sequence: CASSYGSGANVPTF. The CDR3 coding sequence is TGTGCCAGCAGTTACGGATCTGGGGCCAACGTCCCGACTTTC. The rearrangement links TRBV6-5 to TRBJ2-6; tentatively, D is TRBD1 (5 bases). Germline CDR1 MNHEY, CDR2 SVGAGI. The CDR3 contains 14 residues.

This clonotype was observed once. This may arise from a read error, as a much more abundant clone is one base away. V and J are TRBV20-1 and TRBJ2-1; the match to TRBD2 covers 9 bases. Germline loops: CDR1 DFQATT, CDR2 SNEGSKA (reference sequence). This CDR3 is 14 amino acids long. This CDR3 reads CSTLGGGAVNEQIF. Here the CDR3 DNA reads TGCAGCACACTTGGCGGGGGGGCCGTCAATGAGCAGATCTTC.

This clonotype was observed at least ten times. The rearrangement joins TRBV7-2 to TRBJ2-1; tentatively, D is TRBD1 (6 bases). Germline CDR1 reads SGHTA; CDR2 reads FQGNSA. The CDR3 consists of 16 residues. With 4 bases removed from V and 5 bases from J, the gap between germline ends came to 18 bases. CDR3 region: CASSSPGVSWNNEQFF. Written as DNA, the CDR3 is TGTGCCAGCAGCTCACCAGGGGTCTCTTGGAACAATGAGCAGTTCTTC.

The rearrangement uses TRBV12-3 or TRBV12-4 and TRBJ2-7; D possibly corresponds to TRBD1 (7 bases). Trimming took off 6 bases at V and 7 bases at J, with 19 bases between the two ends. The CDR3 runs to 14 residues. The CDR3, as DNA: TGTGCCAGCAGCCGCACGACAGGGACTGGTGAGCAGTACTTC. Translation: CASSRTTGTGEQYF.

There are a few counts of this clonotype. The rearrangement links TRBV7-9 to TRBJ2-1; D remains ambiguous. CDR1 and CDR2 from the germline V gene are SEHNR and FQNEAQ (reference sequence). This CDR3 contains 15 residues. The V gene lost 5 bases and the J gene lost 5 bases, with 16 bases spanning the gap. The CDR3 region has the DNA TGTGCCAGCAGCCCGCTTATAGCAATGGACAATGAGCAGTTCTTC. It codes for CASSPLIAMDNEQFF.

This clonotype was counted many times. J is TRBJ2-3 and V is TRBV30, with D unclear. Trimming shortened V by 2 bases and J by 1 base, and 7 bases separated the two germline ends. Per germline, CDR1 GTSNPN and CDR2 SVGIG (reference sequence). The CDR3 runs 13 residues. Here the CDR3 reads CAWSSRGTDTQYF. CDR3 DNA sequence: TGTGCCTGGAGTAGCCGGGGCACAGATACGCAGTATTTT.

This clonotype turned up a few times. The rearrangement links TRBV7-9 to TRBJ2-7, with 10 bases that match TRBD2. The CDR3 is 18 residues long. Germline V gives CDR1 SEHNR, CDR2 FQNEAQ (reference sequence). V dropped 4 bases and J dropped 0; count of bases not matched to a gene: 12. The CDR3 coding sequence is TGTGCCAGCAGCTCCCCAATAGCGGGAGGCTTGAGCTCCTACGAGCAGTACTTC. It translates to CASSSPIAGGLSSYEQYF.

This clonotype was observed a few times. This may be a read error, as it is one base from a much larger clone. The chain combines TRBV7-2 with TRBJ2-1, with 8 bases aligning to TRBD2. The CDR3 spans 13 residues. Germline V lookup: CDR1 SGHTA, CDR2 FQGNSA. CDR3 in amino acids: CASSSGLVNEQSF. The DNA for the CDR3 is TGTGCCAGCAGCTCGGGACTAGTGAATGAGCAGTCCTTC. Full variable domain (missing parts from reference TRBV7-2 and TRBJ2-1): GAGVSQSPSNKVTEKGKDVELRCDPISGHTALYWYRQSLGQGLEFLIYFQGNSAPDKSGLPSDRFSAERTGGSVSTLTIQRTQQEDSAVYLCASSSGLVNEQSFGPGTRLTVL.

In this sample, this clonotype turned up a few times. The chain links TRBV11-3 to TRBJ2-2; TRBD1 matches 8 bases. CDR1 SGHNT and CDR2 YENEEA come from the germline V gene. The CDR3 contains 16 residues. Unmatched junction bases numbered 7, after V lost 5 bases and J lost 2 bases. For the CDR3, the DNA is TGTGCCAGCAGCCCATACGACAGGGGTAACACCGGGGAGCTGTTTTTT. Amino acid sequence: CASSPYDRGNTGELFF. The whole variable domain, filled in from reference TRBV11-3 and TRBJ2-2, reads EAGVVQSPRYKIIEKKQPVAFWCNPISGHNTLYWYLQNLGQGPELLIRYENEEAVDDSQLPKDRFSAERLKGVDSTLKIQPAELGDSAVYLCASSPYDRGNTGELFFGEGSRLTVL.

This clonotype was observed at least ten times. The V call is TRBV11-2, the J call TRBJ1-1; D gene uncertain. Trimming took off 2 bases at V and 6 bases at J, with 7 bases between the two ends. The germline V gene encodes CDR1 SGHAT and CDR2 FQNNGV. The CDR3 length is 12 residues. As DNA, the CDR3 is TGTGCCAGCAGCTTATATTGGTCTGAAGCTTTCTTT. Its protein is CASSLYWSEAFF.

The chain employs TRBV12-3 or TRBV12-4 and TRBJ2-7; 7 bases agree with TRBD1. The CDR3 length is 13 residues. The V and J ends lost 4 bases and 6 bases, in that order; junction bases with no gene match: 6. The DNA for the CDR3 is TGTGCCAGCAGTTCTACAGGGGTTCTCGAGCAGTACTTC. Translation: CASSSTGVLEQYF.

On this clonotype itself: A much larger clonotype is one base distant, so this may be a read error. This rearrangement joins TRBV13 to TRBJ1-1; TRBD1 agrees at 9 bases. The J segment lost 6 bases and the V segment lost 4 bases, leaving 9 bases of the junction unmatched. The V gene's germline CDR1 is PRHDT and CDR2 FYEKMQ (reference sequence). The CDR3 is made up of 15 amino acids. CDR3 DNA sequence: TGTGCCAGCAGCTCGGGACAGGGAGAGGGCTCTGAAGCTTTCTTT. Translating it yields CASSSGQGEGSEAFF.